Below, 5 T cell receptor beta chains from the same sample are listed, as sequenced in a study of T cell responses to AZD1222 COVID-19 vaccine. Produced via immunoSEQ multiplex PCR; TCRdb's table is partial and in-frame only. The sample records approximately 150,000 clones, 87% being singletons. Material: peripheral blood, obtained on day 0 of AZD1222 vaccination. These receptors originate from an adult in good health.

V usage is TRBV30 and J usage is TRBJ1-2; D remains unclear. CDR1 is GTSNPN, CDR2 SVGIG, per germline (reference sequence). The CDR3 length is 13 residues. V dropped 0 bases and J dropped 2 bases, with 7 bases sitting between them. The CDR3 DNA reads TGTGCCTGGAGTGTTTCCACAAACTATGGCTACACCTTC. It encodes CAWSVSTNYGYTF. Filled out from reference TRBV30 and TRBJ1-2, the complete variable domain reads SQTIHQWPATLVQPVGSPLSLECTVEGTSNPNLYWYRQAAGRGLQLLFYSVGIGQISSEVPQNLSASRPQDRQFILSSKKLLLSDSGFYLCAWSVSTNYGYTFGSGTRLTVV.

The CDR3 DNA follows: TGTGCCAGCAGCTTAACTGTCGCCGAAGAGACCCAGTACTTC. This codes for CASSLTVAEETQYF. This chain links TRBV7-8 with TRBJ2-5; D gene unclear. The CDR3 spans 14 residues. The germline V and J ends were trimmed by 2 bases and 3 bases, with 10 bases remaining between them. Germline loops: CDR1 SGHVS, CDR2 FQNEAQ.

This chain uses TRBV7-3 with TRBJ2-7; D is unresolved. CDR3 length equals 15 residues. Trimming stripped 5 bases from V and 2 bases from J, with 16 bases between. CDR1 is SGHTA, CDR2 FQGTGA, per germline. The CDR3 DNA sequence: TGTGCCAGCAGCATTAGTGGCATCCCTACCTACGAGCAGTACTTC. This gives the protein CASSISGIPTYEQYF.

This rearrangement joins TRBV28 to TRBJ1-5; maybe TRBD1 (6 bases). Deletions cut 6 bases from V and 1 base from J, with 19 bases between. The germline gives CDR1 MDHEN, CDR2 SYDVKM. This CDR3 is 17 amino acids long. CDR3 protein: CASRLTQGPLSNQPQHF. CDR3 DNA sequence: TGTGCCAGCAGACTGACGCAGGGGCCCCTAAGCAATCAGCCCCAGCATTTT.

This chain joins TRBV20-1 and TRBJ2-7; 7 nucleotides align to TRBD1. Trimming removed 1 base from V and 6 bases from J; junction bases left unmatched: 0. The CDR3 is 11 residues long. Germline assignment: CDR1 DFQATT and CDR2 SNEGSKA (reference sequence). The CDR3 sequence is CSARGTGEQYF. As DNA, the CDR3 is TGCAGTGCTAGAGGGACAGGCGAGCAGTACTTC.